This T cell receptor beta chain stems from a study of blood T cell repertoires in COVID-19 (dated by TCRdb to 2020 to 2021). Looking at the study overall: Collaborator samples came from the United States, Italy and Spain and covered acute and convalescent phases of COVID-19. The prospective study material was composed of cDNA or gDNA derived from T cells, B-cell-depleted T cells, or PBMCs. The dataset comprised deeply sampled blood TCRbeta repertoires from subjects exposed to, actively infected with, or recovered from COVID-19. The repertoires were released in a freely available public database meant as a resource for research on the immune response to SARS-CoV-2. Samples were obtained from the ongoing ImmuneRACE study (first 160 participants) and from 1,254 subjects provided by 6 global collaborators. Nearly every sample came with metadata listing a de-identified subject ID, COVID-19 status, age in years and sex. Where available, HLA class I and class II types were taken from metadata supplied by the sample provider and were not determined by assay-based typing.

The immunoSEQ Assay, a bias-controlled multiplex PCR, was used to amplify TCRbeta CDR3 regions from genomic DNA. In the source study's methods: The number of nucleated cells in each sample was estimated from the amplification of reference gene primers within the assay. To quantify the absolute abundance of each unique TCRbeta CDR3 rearrangement, sequence reads were collapsed and filtered. Productive Simpson clonality was computed per sample as the square root of Simpson's diversity index over productive rearrangements. Here the immuneACCESS table is served through TCRdb, limited to in-frame sequences with V and J called. Missing clones are a known gap in these copies; in checked studies unresolved V genes cover under half, and the rest lacks a known reason. The V and J calls and clone size are taken from that table; D and trimming were inferred from the DNA. This sample gives roughly 320,000 clones in total; 89% of them show up just once. The top ten clonotypes cover approximately 2% of the sample.

This clone has a single count. Its antigen is unknown. Per-nucleotide qualities are absent, and no much larger clonotype sits a single base away. V sheds 2 bases and J sheds 1 base, leaving 5 bases between their ends. The CDR3, from cysteine to phenylalanine, totals 13 residues. Just the 39-base CDR3 DNA is kept, in frame starting at base 1. The germline V gene gives CDR1 as MNHNS and CDR2 as SASEGT. Results the study describes overall, beyond this receptor: How much clinical and demographic metadata was included differed by source and by participant, and the metadata was provided uncurated.

One collaborating source in Seattle enrolled patients during active infection and followed them longitudinally through the course of disease. Each collaborating institution followed its own protocols to collect whole blood in K2EDTA tubes. For TCRbeta analysis, collaborator samples were shipped as frozen whole blood, as isolated PBMCs, or as DNA extracted from either sample type. The sequenced sample consisted of peripheral blood. Recombination connected TRBV6-1 to TRBJ1-1; TRBD1 could be the D gene, as 5 bases match. The sequence was obtained from a woman in her twenties or thirties with COVID-19, enrolled during active disease. The DNA sequence is given as TGTGCCAGCAGTGAAACAGGGAACACTGAAGCTTTCTTT. This is translated as CASSETGNTEAFF.